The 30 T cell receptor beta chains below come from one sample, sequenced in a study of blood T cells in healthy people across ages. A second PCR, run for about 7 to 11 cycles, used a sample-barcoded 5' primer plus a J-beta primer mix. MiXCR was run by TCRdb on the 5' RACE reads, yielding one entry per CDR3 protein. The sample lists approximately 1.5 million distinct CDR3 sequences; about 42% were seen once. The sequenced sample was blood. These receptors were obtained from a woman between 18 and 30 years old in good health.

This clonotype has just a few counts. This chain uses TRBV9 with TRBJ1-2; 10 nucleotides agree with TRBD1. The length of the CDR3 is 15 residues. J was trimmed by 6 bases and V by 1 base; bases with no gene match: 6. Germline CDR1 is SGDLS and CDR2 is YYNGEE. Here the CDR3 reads CASSVLSGQGDGYTF. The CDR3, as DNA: TGTGCCAGCAGCGTATTGTCCGGACAGGGGGATGGCTACACCTTC.

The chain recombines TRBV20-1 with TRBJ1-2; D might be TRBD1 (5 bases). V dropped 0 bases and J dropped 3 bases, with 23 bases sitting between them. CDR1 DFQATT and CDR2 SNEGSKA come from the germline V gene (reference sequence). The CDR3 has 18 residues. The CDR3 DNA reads TGCAGTGCTAGAGATTATTCAGGGACGGGTTGGGGGGACTATGGCTACACCTTC. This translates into CSARDYSGTGWGDYGYTF.

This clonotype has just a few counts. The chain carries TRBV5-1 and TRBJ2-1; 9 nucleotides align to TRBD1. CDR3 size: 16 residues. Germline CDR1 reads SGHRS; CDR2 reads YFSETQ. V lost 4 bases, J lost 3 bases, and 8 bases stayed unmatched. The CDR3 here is CASSVRDREGYNEQFF. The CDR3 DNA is TGCGCCAGCAGCGTCCGGGACAGGGAGGGCTACAATGAGCAGTTCTTC.

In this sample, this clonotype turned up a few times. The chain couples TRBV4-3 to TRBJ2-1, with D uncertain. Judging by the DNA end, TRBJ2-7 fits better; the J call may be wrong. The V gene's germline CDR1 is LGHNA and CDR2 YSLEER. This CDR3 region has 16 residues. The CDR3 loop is CASSQDSFGSYNEQYF. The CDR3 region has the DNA TGCGCCAGCAGCCAAGATAGCTTCGGCTCCTACAATGAGCAGTACTTC.

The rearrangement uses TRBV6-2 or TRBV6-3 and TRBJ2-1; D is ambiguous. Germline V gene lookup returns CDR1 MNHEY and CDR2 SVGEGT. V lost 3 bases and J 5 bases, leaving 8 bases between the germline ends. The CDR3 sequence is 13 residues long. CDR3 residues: CASSYFRNNEQFF. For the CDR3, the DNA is TGTGCCAGCAGTTATTTTAGAAACAATGAGCAGTTCTTC.

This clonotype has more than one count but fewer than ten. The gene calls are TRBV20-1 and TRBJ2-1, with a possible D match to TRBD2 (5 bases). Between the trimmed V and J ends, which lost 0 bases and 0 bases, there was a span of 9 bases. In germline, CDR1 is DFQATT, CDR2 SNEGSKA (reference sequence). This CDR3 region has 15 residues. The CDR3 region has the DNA TGCAGTGCTAGAGAGGTGGGAGTCTCCTACAATGAGCAGTTCTTC. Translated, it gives CSAREVGVSYNEQFF.

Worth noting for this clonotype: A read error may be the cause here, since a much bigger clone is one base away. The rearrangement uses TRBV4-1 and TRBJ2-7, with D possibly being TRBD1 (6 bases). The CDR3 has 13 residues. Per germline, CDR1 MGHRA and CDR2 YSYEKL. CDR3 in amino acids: CASSYGQTYEQCF. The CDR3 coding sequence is TGCGCCAGCAGCTACGGACAGACCTACGAGCAGTGCTTC.

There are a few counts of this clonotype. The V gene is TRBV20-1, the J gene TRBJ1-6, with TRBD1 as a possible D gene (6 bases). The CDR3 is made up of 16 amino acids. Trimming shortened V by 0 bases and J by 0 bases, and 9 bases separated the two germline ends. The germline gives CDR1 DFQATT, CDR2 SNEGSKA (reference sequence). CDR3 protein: CSARDQGSSYNSPLHF. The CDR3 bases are TGCAGTGCTAGAGATCAGGGGAGCTCCTATAATTCACCCCTCCACTTT.

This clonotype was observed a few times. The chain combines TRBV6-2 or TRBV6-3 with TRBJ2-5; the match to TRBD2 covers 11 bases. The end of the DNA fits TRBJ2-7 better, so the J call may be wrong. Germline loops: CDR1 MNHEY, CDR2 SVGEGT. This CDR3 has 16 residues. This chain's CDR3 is CASSYAGLAELYEQYF. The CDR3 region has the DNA TGTGCCAGCAGTTACGCGGGACTAGCGGAACTCTACGAGCAGTACTTC.

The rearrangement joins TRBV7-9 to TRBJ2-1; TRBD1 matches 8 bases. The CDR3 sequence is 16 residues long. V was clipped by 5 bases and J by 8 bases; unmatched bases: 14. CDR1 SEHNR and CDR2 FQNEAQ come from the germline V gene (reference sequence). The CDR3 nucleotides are TGTGCCAGCAGCCTCCCGCCTGACAGGGGTATCCATGAGCAGTTCTTC. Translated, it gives CASSLPPDRGIHEQFF.

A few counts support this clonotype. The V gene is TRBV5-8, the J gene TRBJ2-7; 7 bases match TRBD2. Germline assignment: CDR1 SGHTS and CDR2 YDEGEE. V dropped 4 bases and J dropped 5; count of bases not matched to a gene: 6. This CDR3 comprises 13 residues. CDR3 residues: CASSGLAGDEQYF. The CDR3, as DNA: TGTGCCAGCAGCGGTCTTGCGGGAGACGAGCAGTACTTC.

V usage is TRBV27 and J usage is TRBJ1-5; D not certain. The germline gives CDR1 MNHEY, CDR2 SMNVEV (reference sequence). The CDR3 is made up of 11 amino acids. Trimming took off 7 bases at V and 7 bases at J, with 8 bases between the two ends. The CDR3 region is CASIPHQPQHF. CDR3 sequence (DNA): TGTGCCAGCATCCCACACCAGCCCCAGCATTTT.

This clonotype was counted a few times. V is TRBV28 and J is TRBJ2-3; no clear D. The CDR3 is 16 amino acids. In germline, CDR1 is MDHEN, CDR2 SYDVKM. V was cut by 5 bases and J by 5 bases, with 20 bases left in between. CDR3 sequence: CASSGYVAVVLDTQYF. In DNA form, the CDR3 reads TGTGCCAGCAGTGGGTACGTGGCGGTAGTTCTAGATACGCAGTATTTT.

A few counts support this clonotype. In DNA, the CDR3 is TGTGCCAGCAGCTTAGAACTAGCGGGAACCTACAATGAGCAGTTCTTC. Translated: CASSLELAGTYNEQFF. This chain joins TRBV7-9 and TRBJ2-1; 10 bases are shared with TRBD2. Germline V CDR1 and CDR2: SEHNR, FQNEAQ (reference sequence). The CDR3 is 16 residues long. Germline trimming cut 1 base from V and 2 bases from J; bases unmatched to any gene: 2.

CDR3 loop: CASTETGADTQYF. Here the CDR3 DNA reads TGTGCCAGCACCGAGACAGGGGCAGATACGCAGTATTTT. The rearrangement links TRBV11-1 to TRBJ2-3, with 8 bases matching TRBD1. V gave up 7 bases and J gave up 4 bases; unmatched junction bases: 4. This CDR3 has 13 residues. CDR1 SGHAT and CDR2 FQDESV come from the germline V gene (reference sequence).

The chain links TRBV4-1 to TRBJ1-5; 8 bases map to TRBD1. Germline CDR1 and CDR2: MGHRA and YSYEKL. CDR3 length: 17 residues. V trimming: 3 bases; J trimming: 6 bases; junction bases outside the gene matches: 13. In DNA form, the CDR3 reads TGCGCCAGCAGCCACATGCTCGACAGGGGTCTAACTCAGCCCCAGCATTTT. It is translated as CASSHMLDRGLTQPQHF.

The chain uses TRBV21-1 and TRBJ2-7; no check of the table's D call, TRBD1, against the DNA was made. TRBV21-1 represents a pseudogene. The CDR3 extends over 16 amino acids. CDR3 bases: TGTGCCATCAGCAATTTGAGGGACATTAACTCCTACGAGCAGTACTTC. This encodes CAISNLRDINSYEQYF.

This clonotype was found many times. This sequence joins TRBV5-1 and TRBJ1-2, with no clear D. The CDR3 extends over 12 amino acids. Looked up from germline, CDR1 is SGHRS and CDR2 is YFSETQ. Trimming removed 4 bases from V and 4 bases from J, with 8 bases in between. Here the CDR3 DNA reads TGCGCCAGCAGCCTGGACGTCTATGGCTACACCTTC. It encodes CASSLDVYGYTF.

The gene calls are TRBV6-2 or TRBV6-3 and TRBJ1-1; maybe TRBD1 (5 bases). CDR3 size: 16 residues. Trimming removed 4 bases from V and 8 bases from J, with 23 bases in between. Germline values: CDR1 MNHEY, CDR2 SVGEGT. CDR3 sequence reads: CASSSPFKTGPGEAFF. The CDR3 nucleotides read TGTGCCAGCAGTTCCCCCTTTAAGACGGGGCCGGGGGAAGCTTTCTTT.

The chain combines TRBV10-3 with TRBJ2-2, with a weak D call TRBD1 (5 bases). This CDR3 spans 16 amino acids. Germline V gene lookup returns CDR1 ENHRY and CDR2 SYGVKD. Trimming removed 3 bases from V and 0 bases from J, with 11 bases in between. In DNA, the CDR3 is TGTGCCATCAGTGACAGGGCAGATGCGAACACCGGGGAGCTGTTTTTT. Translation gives CAISDRADANTGELFF.

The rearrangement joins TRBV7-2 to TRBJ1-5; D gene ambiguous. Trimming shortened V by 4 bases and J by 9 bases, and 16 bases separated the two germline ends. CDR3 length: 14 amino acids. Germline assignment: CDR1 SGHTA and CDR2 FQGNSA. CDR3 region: CASSSSTAERPQHF. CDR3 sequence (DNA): TGTGCCAGCAGCTCCTCGACTGCGGAGCGGCCCCAGCATTTT.

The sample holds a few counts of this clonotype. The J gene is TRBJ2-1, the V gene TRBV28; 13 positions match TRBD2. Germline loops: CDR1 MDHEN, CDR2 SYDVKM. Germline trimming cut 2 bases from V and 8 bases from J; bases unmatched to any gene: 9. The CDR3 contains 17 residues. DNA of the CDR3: TGTGCCAGCAGTTTAATACTAGCGGGAGGGCCAAGGGATGAGCAGTTCTTC. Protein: CASSLILAGGPRDEQFF.

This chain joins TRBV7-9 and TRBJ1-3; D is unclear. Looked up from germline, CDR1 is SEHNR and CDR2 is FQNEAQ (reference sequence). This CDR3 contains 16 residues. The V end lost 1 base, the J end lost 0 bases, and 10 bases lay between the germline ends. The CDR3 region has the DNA TGTGCCAGCAGCTTAGACCTCCGTTTCTCTGGAAACACCATATATTTT. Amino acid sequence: CASSLDLRFSGNTIYF.

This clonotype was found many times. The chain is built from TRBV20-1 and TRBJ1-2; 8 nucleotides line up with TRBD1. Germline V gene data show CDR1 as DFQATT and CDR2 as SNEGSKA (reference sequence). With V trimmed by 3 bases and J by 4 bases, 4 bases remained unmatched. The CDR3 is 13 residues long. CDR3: CSARTGAAYGYTF. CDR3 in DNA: TGCAGTGCTAGGACAGGGGCCGCCTATGGCTACACCTTC.

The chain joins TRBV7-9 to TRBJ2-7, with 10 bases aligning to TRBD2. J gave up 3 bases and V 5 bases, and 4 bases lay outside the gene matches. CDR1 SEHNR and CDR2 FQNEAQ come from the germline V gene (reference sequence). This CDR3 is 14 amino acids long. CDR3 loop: CASSTIAGGYEQYF. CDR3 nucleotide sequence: TGTGCCAGCAGCACCATAGCGGGGGGCTACGAGCAGTACTTC.

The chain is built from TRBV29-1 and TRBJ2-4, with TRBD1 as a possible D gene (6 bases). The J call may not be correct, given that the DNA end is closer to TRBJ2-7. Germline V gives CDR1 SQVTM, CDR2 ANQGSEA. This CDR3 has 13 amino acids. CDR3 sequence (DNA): TGCAGCGTTGGTGGCAGGGACACCAGCGAGCAGTACTTC. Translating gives CSVGGRDTSEQYF.

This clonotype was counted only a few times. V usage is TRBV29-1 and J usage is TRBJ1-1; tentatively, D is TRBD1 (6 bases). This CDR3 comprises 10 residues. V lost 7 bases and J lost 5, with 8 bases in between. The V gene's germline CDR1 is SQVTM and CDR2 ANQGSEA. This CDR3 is CSDGQTEAFF. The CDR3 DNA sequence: TGCAGCGACGGACAGACTGAAGCTTTCTTT.

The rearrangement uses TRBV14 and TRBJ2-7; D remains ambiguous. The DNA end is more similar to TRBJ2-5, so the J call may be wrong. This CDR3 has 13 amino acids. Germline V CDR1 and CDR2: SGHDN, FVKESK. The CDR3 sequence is CASSQAGHETQYF. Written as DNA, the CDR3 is TGTGCCAGCAGCCAAGCCGGGCATGAGACCCAGTACTTC.

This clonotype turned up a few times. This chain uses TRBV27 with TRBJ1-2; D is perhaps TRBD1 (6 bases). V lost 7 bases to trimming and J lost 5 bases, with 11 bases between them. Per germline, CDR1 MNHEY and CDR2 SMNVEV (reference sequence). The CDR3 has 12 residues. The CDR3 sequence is CASKAQGYGYTF. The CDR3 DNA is TGTGCCAGCAAAGCACAGGGATATGGCTACACCTTC.

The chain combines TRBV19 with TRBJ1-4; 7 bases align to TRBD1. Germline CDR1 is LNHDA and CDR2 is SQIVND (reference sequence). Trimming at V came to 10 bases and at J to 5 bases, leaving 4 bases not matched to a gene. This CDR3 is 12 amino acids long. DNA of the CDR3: TGTGCCACCCGACAGGGAAATGAAAAACTGTTTTTT. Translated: CATRQGNEKLFF.